This passage covers 11 T cell receptor beta chains from one sample sequenced in a study of OX40 agonist ivuxolimab in advanced cancers. TCRdb's copy holds only in-frame clones and misses some; the assay was immunoSEQ multiplex PCR. The data hold some 86,000 clones, with about 89% observed a single time. Specimen: CD4+ or CD8+ T cells sorted from blood, collected in a trial of the OX40 agonist ivuxolimab. The source of these receptors is an adult with an advanced solid tumor such as melanoma, head and neck, liver or kidney cancer.

The chain joins TRBV11-3 to TRBJ2-7; a possible D gene is TRBD2 (5 bases). CDR1 is SGHNT, CDR2 YENEEA, per germline. V lost 6 bases and J lost 7, with 10 bases in between. The CDR3 is 11 residues long. CDR3 in DNA: TGTGCCAGCAGTCTAGCAAGGGAGCAGTACTTC. This gives the protein CASSLAREQYF.

The V call is TRBV6-6, the J call TRBJ2-2; unclear D gene. Germline V lookup: CDR1 MNHNY, CDR2 SVGAGI (reference sequence). The CDR3 covers 10 residues. V gave up 8 bases and J gave up 6 bases, with 4 bases separating them. This CDR3 reads CASWAGELFF. The CDR3 nucleotides read TGTGCCAGCTGGGCCGGGGAGCTGTTTTTT.

The sample holds one count of this clone. This chain connects TRBV5-6 to TRBJ2-1, with TRBD2 as a possible D gene (5 bases). Trimming cost V 2 bases and J 9 bases, with 6 bases left between them. The germline gives CDR1 SGHDT, CDR2 YYEEEE. The CDR3 extends over 11 amino acids. The CDR3 sequence: CASSLAVEQFF. The DNA of the CDR3 is TGTGCCAGCAGCTTAGCGGTTGAGCAGTTCTTC. Based on the CDR3 plus reference TRBV5-6 and TRBJ2-1, the full variable domain is DAGVTQSPTHLIKTRGQQVTLRCSPKSGHDTVSWYQQALGQGPQFIFQYYEEEERQRGNFPDRFSGHQFPNYSSELNVNALLLGDSALYLCASSLAVEQFFGPGTRLTVL.

The CDR3 loop is CASSPPGTTNNEQFF. CDR3 nucleotides: TGTGCCAGCTCACCACCGGGGACTACTAACAATGAGCAGTTCTTC. The V gene is TRBV18, the J gene TRBJ2-1, with 7 bases matching TRBD2. This CDR3 contains 15 residues. The V segment lost 0 bases and the J segment 5 bases; nucleotides outside the gene matches: 4. CDR1 and CDR2 (germline): KGHSH, LQKENI.

This chain uses TRBV28 with TRBJ2-7, with 9 bases matching TRBD1. V trimming: 6 bases; J trimming: 4 bases; junction bases outside the gene matches: 19. Germline-derived CDR1 and CDR2 are MDHEN and SYDVKM. The CDR3 has 18 residues. This chain's CDR3 is CASSTFSMSGQGSYEQYF. CDR3 DNA sequence: TGTGCCAGCAGCACTTTCAGTATGTCGGGACAGGGATCGTACGAGCAGTACTTC.

This clone showed up just a few times. The genes are TRBV5-1 and TRBJ2-7, with TRBD2 identical over 8 bases. The CDR3 sequence is 14 residues long. The ends lost 0 bases at V and 3 bases at J; junction bases unmatched: 2. Germline CDR1 reads SGHRS; CDR2 reads YFSETQ. The CDR3 bases are TGCGCCAGCAGCTTGGAGGCGGGGGGCTACGAGCAGTACTTC. Its translation is CASSLEAGGYEQYF.

The chain employs TRBV2 and TRBJ1-4; no reliable D call. The CDR3 is 12 amino acids. The germline V and J ends were trimmed by 8 bases and 5 bases, with 9 bases remaining between them. Germline lookup yields CDR1 SNHLY and CDR2 FYNNEI. CDR3 sequence reads: CASSGTNEKLFF. CDR3 coding DNA: TGTGCCAGCTCCGGAACAAATGAAAAACTGTTTTTT.

As to this clone: The junction differs from germline at one of its ends, possibly a read error. This chain connects TRBV7-7 to TRBJ2-3, with 7 bases that match TRBD2. Looked up from germline, CDR1 is SSHAT and CDR2 is FNYEAQ (reference sequence). This CDR3 has 15 residues. This chain's CDR3 is CASSPTSDSTDTQYF. CDR3 sequence (DNA): TGTGCTAGCAGCCCCACTAGCGACAGCACAGATACGCAGTATTTT.

The chain carries TRBV2 and TRBJ2-1, with TRBD1 as a possible D gene (5 bases). Per the germline V gene, CDR1 is SNHLY and CDR2 is FYNNEI. V lost 11 bases to trimming and J lost 5 bases, with 16 bases between them. The CDR3 extends over 13 amino acids. The CDR3 spells CAWSRAHNNEQFF. The CDR3 DNA sequence: TGTGCCTGGTCCAGGGCCCACAACAATGAGCAGTTCTTC.

This clone was seen just once. V usage is TRBV7-9 and J usage is TRBJ2-3; D perhaps matches TRBD2 (5 bases). Germline CDR1 and CDR2: SEHNR and FQNEAQ (reference sequence). Trimming stripped 5 bases from V and 2 bases from J, with 14 bases between. This CDR3 has 15 amino acids. The CDR3 DNA follows: TGTGCCAGCAGCCTGGTCGGGGATCTCACAGATACGCAGTATTTT. Translated: CASSLVGDLTDTQYF.

This sequence joins TRBV7-8 and TRBJ2-7; tentatively, D is TRBD1 (5 bases). Germline V gene sequence: CDR1 SGHVS, CDR2 FQNEAQ. Trimming took off 1 base at V and 2 bases at J, with 12 bases between the two ends. The CDR3 runs to 15 residues. CDR3 DNA sequence: TGTGCCAGCAGCTTAGACTCAGGGTGGCCCTACGAGCAGTACTTC. Its protein is CASSLDSGWPYEQYF.